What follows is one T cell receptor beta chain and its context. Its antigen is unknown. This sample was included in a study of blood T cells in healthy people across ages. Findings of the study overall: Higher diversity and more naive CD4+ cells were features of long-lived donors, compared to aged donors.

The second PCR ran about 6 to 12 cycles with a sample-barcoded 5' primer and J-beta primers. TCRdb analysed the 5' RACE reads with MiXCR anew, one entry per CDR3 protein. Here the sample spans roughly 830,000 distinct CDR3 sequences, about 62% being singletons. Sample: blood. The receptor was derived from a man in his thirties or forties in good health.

The CDR3 sequence: CAISGEGQGAYEQYF. The CDR3 DNA is TGTGCCATCAGCGGAGAGGGGCAGGGCGCCTACGAGCAGTACTTC. The rearrangement uses TRBV10-3 and TRBJ2-7; D tentatively reads TRBD1 or TRBD2 (5 bases each). V lost 6 bases, J lost 2 bases, and 17 bases lay in between. The CDR3 consists of 15 residues. In germline, CDR1 is ENHRY, CDR2 SYGVKD.